The 5 T cell receptor beta chains below come from one sample, sequenced in a study of long-term antiretroviral therapy in people with HIV. Samples were assayed with immunoSEQ v3.0 at survey level. Libraries were prepared by immunoSEQ multiplex PCR; TCRdb keeps only in-frame clonotypes and omits some of them. The repertoire has 20,000 to 25,000 clones, around 76% of them found once; the top ten carry 12%. The sample here was unsorted PBMCs, taken around 1.8 years before starting antiretroviral therapy. The receptors derive from a woman aged 40 to 50 with HIV.

This clone was seen more than once but under ten times. The chain joins TRBV4-3 to TRBJ1-3; unclear D gene. This CDR3 comprises 12 residues. Germline loops: CDR1 LGHNA, CDR2 YSLEER. Deletions cut 3 bases from V and 3 bases from J, with 3 bases between. The CDR3 DNA is TGCGCCAGCAGCCATTTTGGAAACACCATATATTTT. This translates into CASSHFGNTIYF.

V gene TRBV2 combines with J gene TRBJ2-7, with D possibly being TRBD2 (6 bases). The V gene lost 5 bases and the J gene lost 6 bases, with 14 bases spanning the gap. Germline V gene sequence: CDR1 SNHLY, CDR2 FYNNEI. The CDR3 covers 13 residues. The CDR3 spells CASSILQLAEQYF. The CDR3 bases are TGTGCCAGCAGTATCTTACAACTAGCCGAGCAGTACTTC.

J is TRBJ2-6 and V is TRBV5-4; D may be TRBD2 (5 bases). CDR3 length: 14 residues. CDR1 is SGHNT, CDR2 YYREEE, per germline (reference sequence). V dropped 5 bases and J dropped 3 bases, with 9 bases sitting between them. The CDR3 sequence: CASSRRDGANVLTF. CDR3 nucleotide sequence: TGTGCCAGCAGTCGACGGGATGGGGCCAACGTCCTGACTTTC.

Only a few counts were recorded for this clone. Written as DNA, the CDR3 is TGTGCCTGGAGTGTACAGTCGGGGACAGGGGAGCGCATTCAGTACTTC. It codes for CAWSVQSGTGERIQYF. The V and J genes are TRBV30 and TRBJ2-4, with 10 bases lining up with TRBD1. J gave up 9 bases and V 0 bases, and 11 bases lay outside the gene matches. The CDR3 totals 16 residues. Germline V lookup: CDR1 GTSNPN, CDR2 SVGIG (reference sequence). Using reference TRBV30 and TRBJ2-4 for the parts outside the CDR3, the full variable domain is SQTIHQWPATLVQPVGSPLSLECTVEGTSNPNLYWYRQAAGRGLQLLFYSVGIGQISSEVPQNLSASRPQDRQFILSSKKLLLSDSGFYLCAWSVQSGTGERIQYFGAGTRLSVL.

This clone was detected a few times. The same CDR3 is also encoded by other DNA sequences in this sample. The CDR3 here is CASSLTASTDTQYF. DNA for the CDR3: TGTGCCAGCAGCTTAACAGCCAGCACAGATACGCAGTATTTT. V usage is TRBV11-3 and J usage is TRBJ2-3; no reliable D call. The CDR3 loop spans 14 amino acids. V lost 2 bases to trimming and J lost 0 bases, with 6 bases between them. The germline gives CDR1 SGHNT, CDR2 YENEEA.